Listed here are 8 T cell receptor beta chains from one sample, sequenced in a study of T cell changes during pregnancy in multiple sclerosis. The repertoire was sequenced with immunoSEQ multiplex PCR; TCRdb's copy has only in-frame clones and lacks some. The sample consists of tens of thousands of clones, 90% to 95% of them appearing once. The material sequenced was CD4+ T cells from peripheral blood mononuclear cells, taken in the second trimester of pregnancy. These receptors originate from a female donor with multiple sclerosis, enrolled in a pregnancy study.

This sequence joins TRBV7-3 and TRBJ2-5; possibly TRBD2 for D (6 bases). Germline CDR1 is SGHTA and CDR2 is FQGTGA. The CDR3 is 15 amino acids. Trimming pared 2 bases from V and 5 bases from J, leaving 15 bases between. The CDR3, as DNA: TGTGCCAGCAGCTTAGGAGGGGTCACCTCGGAGACCCAGTACTTC. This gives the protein CASSLGGVTSETQYF.

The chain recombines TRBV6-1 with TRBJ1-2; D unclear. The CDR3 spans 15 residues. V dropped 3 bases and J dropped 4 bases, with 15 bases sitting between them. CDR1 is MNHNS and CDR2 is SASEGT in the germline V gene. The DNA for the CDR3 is TGTGCCAGCAGTGATGGCGGAGAGGGAGTCTATGGCTACACCTTC. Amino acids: CASSDGGEGVYGYTF.

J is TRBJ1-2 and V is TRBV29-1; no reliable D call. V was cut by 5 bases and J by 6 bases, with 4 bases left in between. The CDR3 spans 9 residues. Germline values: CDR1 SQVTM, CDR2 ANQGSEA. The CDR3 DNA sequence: TGCAGCGTTTATGATGGCTACACCTTC. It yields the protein CSVYDGYTF. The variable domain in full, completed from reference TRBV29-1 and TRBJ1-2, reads SAVISQKPSRDICQRGTSLTIQCQVDSQVTMMFWYRQQPGQSLTLIATANQGSEATYESGFVIDKFPISRPNLTFSTLTVSNMSPEDSSIYLCSVYDGYTFGSGTRLTVV.

The CDR3 DNA reads as TGTGCCAGTAGTCCCGTTTGGGACAGGGGGCAAGAAAAACTGTTTTTT. Encoded protein: CASSPVWDRGQEKLFF. The chain recombines TRBV19 with TRBJ1-4, with TRBD1 matching over 12 bases. Germline V lookup: CDR1 LNHDA, CDR2 SQIVND (reference sequence). This CDR3 region has 16 residues. Trimming took 5 bases from V and 8 from J; bases not matched to a gene: 9.

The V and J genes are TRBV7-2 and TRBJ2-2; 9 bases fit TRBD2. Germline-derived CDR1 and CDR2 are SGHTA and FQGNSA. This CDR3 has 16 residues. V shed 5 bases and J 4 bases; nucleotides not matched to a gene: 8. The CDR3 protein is CASSGQSGRRTGELFF. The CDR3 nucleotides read TGTGCCAGCAGCGGTCAGAGCGGGAGGCGCACCGGGGAGCTGTTTTTT.

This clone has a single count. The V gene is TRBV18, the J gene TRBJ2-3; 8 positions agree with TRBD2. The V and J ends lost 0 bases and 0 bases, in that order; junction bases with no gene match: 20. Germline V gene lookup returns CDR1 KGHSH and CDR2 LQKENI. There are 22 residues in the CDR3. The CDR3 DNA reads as TGTGCCAGCTCACCACCGCGGGCTCTAATCCGCGGGGGGTACTCTAGCACAGATACGCAGTATTTT. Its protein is CASSPPRALIRGGYSSTDTQYF.

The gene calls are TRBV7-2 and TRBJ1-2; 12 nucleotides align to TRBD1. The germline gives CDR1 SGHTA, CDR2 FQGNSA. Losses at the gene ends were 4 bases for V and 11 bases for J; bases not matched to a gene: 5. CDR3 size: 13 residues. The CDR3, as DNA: TGTGCCAGCAGCTCGCCGGGACAGGGGGCTTACACCTTC. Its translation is CASSSPGQGAYTF.

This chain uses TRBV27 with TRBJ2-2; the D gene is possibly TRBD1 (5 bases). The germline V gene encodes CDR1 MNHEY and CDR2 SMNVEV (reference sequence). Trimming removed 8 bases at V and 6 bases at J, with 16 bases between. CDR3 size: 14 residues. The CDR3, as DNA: TGTGCCAGCGCGTACGGCCCAGGGCCCGGGGAGCTGTTTTTT. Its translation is CASAYGPGPGELFF.